Described below is a single T cell receptor (beta chain) sequence and its context. Its specificity is not known. The entry originates in a study of OX40 agonist ivuxolimab in advanced cancers. Across the study: Prior anti-PD-1, anti-PD-L1 or anti-CTLA-4 therapy was allowed; about 39% had some.

Autoimmune disease history or systemic immunosuppression was exclusionary. Study-wide results and caveats: Several nonresponders also turned out to have low normalized T-cell clonal expansion. CD4+ and CD8+ blood T cells expanded clonally by week 6 at 0.1 to 3.0 mg/kg.

Assay: immunoSEQ multiplex PCR; the TCRdb copy retains only in-frame clones and omits some. The sample contains 70,000 or so clones, roughly nine tenths of which appear only once. Germline assignment: CDR1 MGHRA and CDR2 YSYEKL. The CDR3 totals 14 residues. V shed 5 bases and J shed 9 bases, with 14 bases lying between them. This receptor was obtained from an adult with an advanced solid tumor such as melanoma, head and neck, liver or kidney cancer. The sample here was CD4+ or CD8+ T cells sorted from blood, taken in a trial of the OX40 agonist ivuxolimab. The J gene is TRBJ1-6, the V gene TRBV4-1; no definite D call. CDR3 amino acids: CASSGPDETSPLHF. CDR3 nucleotides: TGCGCCAGCAGCGGGCCCGATGAAACTTCACCCCTCCACTTT.